The subject of this entry is one TCR beta chain. Its cognate antigen is unknown. The germline gene is not matched at one end of the junction; a read error may be the cause. The CDR3 is 18 amino acids. The germline V gene has CDR1 SNHLY and CDR2 FYNNEI. The source of the sample is a study of molecular identifiers for immune sequencing clone quantification. Study-wide results and caveats: For highly expanded clones, sizes could be underestimated when identical TCR molecules share a barcode.

The authors built bulk TCR libraries by previously described methods with listed TCR primers. TCRdb reprocessed the PCR reads with MiXCR, giving one entry per CDR3 protein. This sample yields 600,000 to 650,000 distinct CDR3 sequences, of which just under 20% are seen a single time; roughly 0.83% belongs to the top ten. The receptor was derived from a human donor in good health. Some libraries in this study had Jurkat cell RNA spiked in. Source material: naive CD8+ T cells from blood, with Jurkat cell RNA spiked in. Subset defined: FACS-sorted CD8+CD4-CCR7+CD45RA+ naive T cells. V and J are TRBV2 and TRBJ2-3; D is perhaps TRBD2 (7 bases). The CDR3 loop is CASSDEGARGARTGTQYF. DNA for the CDR3: TGTGCCAGCAGTGATGAAGGAGCACGGGGGGCACGCACAGGTACGCAGTATTTT.